Detailed here is one TCR beta chain. Its antigen is not identified. This entry is derived from a study of cytomegalovirus exposure and HLA in healthy donors. Study-wide background: Earlier, fewer than 140 million unique TCR beta sequences were recovered from around 190 million T cells by an analysis. General observations from the study: Excluded were some V segments that proved indistinguishable, including TRBV6-2 and TRBV6-3. Judged likely to be a sequencing artifact was a cluster of highly shared sequence variants.

Researchers ran the PCR with 60 Vbeta and 13 Jbeta primers. Assay used: immunoSEQ multiplex PCR; TCRdb lists only in-frame clones, some missing. This sample yields roughly 97,000 clones, of which roughly three quarters are seen a single time; about 1.7% belongs to the top ten. Unrecorded immune exposures were likely, despite nominal health at sampling. Germline CDR1 and CDR2: MNHEY and SMNVEV (reference sequence). The CDR3 extends over 14 amino acids. V trimming: 2 bases; J trimming: 3 bases; junction bases outside the gene matches: 4. The J gene is TRBJ2-7, the V gene TRBV27; the match to TRBD1 covers 7 bases. The material sequenced was PBMCs. This receptor was taken from a woman aged 40 to 50 in good health and CMV-seronegative. The DNA for the CDR3 is TGTGCCAGCAGTTTAGTGGGACAGTACTACGAGCAGTACTTC. Translating gives CASSLVGQYYEQYF.